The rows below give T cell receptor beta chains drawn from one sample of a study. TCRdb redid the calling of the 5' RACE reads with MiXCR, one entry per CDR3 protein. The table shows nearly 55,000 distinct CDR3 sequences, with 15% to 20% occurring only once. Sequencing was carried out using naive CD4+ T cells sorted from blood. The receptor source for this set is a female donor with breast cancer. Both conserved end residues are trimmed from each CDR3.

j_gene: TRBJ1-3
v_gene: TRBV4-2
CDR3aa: ASSQDYRRSGNAIY

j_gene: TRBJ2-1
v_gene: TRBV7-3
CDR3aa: ASSLAPRNEQF

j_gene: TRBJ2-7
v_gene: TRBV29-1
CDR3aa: SVLPGGQDGRYEQY

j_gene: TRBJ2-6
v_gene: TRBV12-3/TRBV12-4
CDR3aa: ASRGTGFLSGANVLT

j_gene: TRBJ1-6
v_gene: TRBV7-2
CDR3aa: ASRPQGATSPLH

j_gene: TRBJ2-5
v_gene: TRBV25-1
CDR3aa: ASRQGPTEETQY

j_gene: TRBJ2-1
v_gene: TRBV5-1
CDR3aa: ASSLGGSVGNEQF

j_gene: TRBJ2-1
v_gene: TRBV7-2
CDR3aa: ASRPGLEGKNEQF

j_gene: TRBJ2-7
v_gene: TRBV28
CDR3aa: ASSLGQAHEQY

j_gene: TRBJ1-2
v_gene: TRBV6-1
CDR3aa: ASSLNQGSSNYGYT

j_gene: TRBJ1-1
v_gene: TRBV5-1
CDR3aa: ASRKTGRDTEAF

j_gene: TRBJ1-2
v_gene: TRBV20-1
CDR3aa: SARVETGHYGYT

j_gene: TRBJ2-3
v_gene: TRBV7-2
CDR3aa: ASSLGLPQGDTQY

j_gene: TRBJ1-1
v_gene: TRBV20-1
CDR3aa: SATNRGLDEAF

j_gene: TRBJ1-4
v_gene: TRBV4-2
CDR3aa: ASSRSGGVEKLF

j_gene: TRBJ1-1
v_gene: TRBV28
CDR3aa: ASSLSPPAEAC

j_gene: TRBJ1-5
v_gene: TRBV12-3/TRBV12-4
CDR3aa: ASSTDRNQPQH

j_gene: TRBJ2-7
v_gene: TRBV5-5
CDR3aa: ASSLGFGSNSYEQY

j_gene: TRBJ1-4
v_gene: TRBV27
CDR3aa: ASSKDRRFEKLF

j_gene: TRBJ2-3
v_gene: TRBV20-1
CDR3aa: SARDFLGQYLTDTQY

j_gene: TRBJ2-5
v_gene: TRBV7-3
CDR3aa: ASSPQGPGTQY

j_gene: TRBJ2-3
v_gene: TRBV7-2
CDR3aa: ASSLTPRDTQY

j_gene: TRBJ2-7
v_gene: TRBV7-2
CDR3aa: ASSRTRAYEQY

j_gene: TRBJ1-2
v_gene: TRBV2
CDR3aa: ASFDRDRGYT

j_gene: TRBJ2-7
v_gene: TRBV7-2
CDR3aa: ASSPILALSSYEQY

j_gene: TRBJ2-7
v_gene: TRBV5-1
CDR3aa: ASSFKDSSLVSYEQY

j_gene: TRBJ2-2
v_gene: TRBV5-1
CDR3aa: ASSLTGNTGELF

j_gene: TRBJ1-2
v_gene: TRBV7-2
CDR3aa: ASSFTRQRGYT

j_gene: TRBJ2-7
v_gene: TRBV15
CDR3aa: ATSSRTSGSLYEQY